Listed below are T cell receptor beta chains from one sample, sequenced in a study of PD-1 blockade in mismatch repair-deficient tumors. Sequencing used immunoSEQ multiplex PCR; TCRdb keeps in-frame clones, though not all of them. The table shows about 25,000 clones, with roughly 80% occurring only once. Sample: PBMCs, taken before pembrolizumab treatment. These receptors came from an adult with mismatch repair-deficient cancer. Each CDR3 is given with its conserved first and last residue.

TRBV11-2 CASSLDGTPLFF
TRBV4-2 CASSQDPSGRGYEQYF
TRBV28 CASSSIGVQGNVYNEQFF
TRBV7-9 CASSTGHRGDTQYF
TRBV5-4 CASIKPGLEVNEQFF
TRBV28 CASSVRGGGNTIYF
TRBV28 CASSLGEVSGRIDPDTQYF
TRBV2 CASQGQGRVTEAFF
TRBV19 CASSIGHRLNTEAFF
TRBV2 CASSGTTSGRYEQFF
TRBV6-6 CASSRTASTDTQYF
TRBV19 CASSIEGMDEQYF
TRBV2 CASKEGTFSPLHF
TRBV5-4 CASSFPARPGQGPYEQYF
TRBV9 CASSADQMNTEAFF
TRBV19 CASSTQGAGQPQHF
TRBV7-8 CASSSDSTYGYTF
TRBV2 CASSEAPTYEQYF